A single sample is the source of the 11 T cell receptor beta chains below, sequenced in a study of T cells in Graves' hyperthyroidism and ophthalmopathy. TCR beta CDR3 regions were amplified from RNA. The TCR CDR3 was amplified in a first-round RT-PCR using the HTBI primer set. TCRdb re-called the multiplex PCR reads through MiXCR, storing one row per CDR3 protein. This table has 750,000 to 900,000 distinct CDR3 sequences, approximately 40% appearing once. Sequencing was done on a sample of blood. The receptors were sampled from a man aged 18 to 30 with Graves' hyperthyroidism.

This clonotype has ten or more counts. The CDR3 sequence is CAISEGRKGQPQHF. CDR3 coding DNA: TGTGCCATCAGTGAAGGAAGAAAGGGTCAGCCCCAGCATTTT. The chain uses TRBV10-3 and TRBJ1-5; D unresolved. V dropped 3 bases and J dropped 6 bases, with 12 bases sitting between them. The CDR3 runs 14 residues. Germline CDR1 ENHRY, CDR2 SYGVKD.

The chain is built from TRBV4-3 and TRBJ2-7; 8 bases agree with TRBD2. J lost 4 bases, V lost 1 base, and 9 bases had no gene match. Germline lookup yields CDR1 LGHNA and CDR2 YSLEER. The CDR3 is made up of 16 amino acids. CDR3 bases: TGCGCCAGCAGCCAAGGAGGTGACGGGGGGGTATACGAGCAGTACTTC. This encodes CASSQGGDGGVYEQYF.

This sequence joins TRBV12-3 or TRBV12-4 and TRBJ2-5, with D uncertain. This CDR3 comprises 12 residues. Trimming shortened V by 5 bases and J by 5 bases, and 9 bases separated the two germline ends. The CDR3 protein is CASSLYAETQYF. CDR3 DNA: TGTGCCAGCAGTCTTTACGCCGAGACCCAGTACTTC.

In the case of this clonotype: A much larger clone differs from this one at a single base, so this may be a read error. In DNA form, the CDR3 reads TGTGCCAGCAGCCAACCAAAAGGACAGGGCCATTCACCCCCCCACTTT. This codes for CASSQPKGQGHSPPHF. The genes are TRBV7-9 and TRBJ1-6; 8 nucleotides match TRBD1. This CDR3 has 16 amino acids. CDR1 and CDR2 from the germline V gene are SEHNR and FQNEAQ (reference sequence).

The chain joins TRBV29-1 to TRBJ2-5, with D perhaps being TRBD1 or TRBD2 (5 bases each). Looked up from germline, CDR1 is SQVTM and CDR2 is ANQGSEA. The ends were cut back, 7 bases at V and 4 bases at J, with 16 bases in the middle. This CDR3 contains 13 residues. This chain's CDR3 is CSAEGQGRETQYF. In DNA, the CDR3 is TGCAGCGCCGAGGGGCAGGGACGAGAGACCCAGTACTTC.

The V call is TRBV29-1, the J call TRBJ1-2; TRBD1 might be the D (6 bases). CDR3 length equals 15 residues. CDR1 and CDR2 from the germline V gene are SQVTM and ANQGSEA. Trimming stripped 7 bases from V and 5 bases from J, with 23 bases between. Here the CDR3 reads CSADVGGRGLYGYTF. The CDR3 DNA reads TGCAGCGCCGATGTCGGGGGCAGGGGACTTTATGGCTACACCTTC. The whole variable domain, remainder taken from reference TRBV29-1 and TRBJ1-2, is SAVISQKPSRDICQRGTSLTIQCQVDSQVTMMFWYRQQPGQSLTLIATANQGSEATYESGFVIDKFPISRPNLTFSTLTVSNMSPEDSSIYLCSADVGGRGLYGYTFGSGTRLTVV.

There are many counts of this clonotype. The CDR3 nucleotides read TGTGCCAGCAGCGTAGGGGCGGGAGGTCCCTACGAGCAGTACTTC. Amino acid sequence: CASSVGAGGPYEQYF. V usage is TRBV9 and J usage is TRBJ2-7; the match to TRBD2 covers 8 bases. Germline trimming cut 0 bases from V and 2 bases from J; bases unmatched to any gene: 4. The CDR3 runs to 15 residues. Germline loops: CDR1 SGDLS, CDR2 YYNGEE.

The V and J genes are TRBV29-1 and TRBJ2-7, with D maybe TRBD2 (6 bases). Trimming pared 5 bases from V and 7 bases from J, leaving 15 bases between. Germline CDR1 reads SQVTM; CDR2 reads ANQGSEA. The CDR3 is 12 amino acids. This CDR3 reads CSVTIGGKEQYF. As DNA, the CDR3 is TGCAGCGTTACAATCGGGGGTAAGGAGCAGTACTTC.

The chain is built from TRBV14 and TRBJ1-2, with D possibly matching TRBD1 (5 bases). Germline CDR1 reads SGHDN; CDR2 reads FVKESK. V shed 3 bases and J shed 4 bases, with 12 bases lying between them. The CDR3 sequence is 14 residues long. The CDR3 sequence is CASSHSTDPYGYTF. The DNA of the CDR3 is TGTGCCAGCAGCCATTCGACAGATCCCTATGGCTACACCTTC.

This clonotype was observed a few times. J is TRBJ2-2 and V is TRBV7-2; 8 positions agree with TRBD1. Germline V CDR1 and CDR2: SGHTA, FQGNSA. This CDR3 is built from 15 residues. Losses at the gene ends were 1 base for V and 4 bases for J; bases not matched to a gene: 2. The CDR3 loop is CASSLGTGTTGELFF. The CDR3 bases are TGTGCCAGCAGCTTAGGGACAGGGACCACCGGGGAGCTGTTTTTT.

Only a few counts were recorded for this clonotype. The CDR3 DNA sequence: TGTGCCAGCAGCTTTCTTAGCGGGAGTTTGATTGAGCAGTACTTC. Translated: CASSFLSGSLIEQYF. The rearrangement uses TRBV7-2 and TRBJ2-7; 9 positions match TRBD2. The CDR3 length is 15 residues. The junction had 10 bases not matched to a gene; V was cut back by 3 bases and J by 7 bases. The germline V gene has CDR1 SGHTA and CDR2 FQGNSA.